The clone carrying this TCR beta chain was counted ten times or more. What it binds is not known. The data derive from a study of spatial heterogeneity in lung cancer. V lost 1 base to trimming and J lost 1 base, with 14 bases between them. This CDR3 has 15 amino acids. In germline, CDR1 is DFQATT, CDR2 SNEGSKA (reference sequence). MiXCR, run by TCRdb on the 5' RACE reads, gives a single entry per CDR3 protein. Among 95,000 to 130,000 distinct CDR3 sequences listed, more than 9% were seen once. Time point of the sample: blood at routine non-recurrence follow-up after resection. Whole RNA from tumor, nontumor lung or frozen PBMC was sequenced unsorted. Study results and caveats: The appearance of ubiquitous expanded tumor TCRs in blood was greater at resection than follow-up.

Sequencing used PBMCs, obtained at follow-up. The gene calls are TRBV20-1 and TRBJ2-7, with a tentative D call TRBD1 (6 bases). The TCR sequence derives from a male donor with early-stage non-small cell lung cancer. CDR3 DNA: TGCAGTGCTAGAGCTAGTAACAGGGTATCCTACGAGCAGTACTTC. Translation gives CSARASNRVSYEQYF.